This T cell receptor (beta chain) was found in a study of human T cells and chemical hapten exposure. At the level of the study: The variation in per-sample TCR yields arose mainly from small differences in pooled library volumes.

Unfractionated whole blood yielded the extracted total RNA. Original methodology: Individual samples carried between about 23,224 and 700,000 TCRs, with some 100,000 as the median. TCRdb processed the 5' RACE reads anew with MiXCR; each CDR3 protein has one entry. The V and J calls here are based on TCRdb, not the publication. This sample has tens of thousands of distinct CDR3 sequences, with roughly 15% found just once. The CDR3 extends over 14 amino acids. Germline-derived CDR1 and CDR2 are MNHNS and SASEGT. V lost 1 base and J lost 6; bases outside the gene matches: 5. This sequence joins TRBV6-1 and TRBJ2-7; TRBD2 agrees at 8 bases. This TCR was sampled from a female donor in good health. Written as DNA, the CDR3 is TGTGCCAGCAGTGAAGGGGCGGGAGGTCGCGAGCAGTACTTC. Amino acids: CASSEGAGGREQYF.